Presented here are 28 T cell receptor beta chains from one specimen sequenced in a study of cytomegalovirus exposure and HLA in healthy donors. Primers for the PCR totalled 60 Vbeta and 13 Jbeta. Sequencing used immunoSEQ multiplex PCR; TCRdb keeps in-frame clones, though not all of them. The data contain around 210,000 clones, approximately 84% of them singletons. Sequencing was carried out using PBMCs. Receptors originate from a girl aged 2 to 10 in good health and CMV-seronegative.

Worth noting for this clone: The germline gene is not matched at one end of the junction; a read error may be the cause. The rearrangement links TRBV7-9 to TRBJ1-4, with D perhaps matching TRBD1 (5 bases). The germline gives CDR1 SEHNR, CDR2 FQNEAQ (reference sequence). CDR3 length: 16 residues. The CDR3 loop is CSSRPKGRQYNEKLFF. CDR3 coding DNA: TGTTCCAGCAGACCCAAGGGTAGACAGTATAATGAAAAACTGTTTTTT.

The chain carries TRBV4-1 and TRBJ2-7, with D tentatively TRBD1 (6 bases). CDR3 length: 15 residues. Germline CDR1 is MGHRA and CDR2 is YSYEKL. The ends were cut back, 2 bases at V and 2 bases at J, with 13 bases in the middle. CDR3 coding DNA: TGCGCCAGCAGCCAACCGGGACAAGGGGCCTACGAGCAGTACTTC. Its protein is CASSQPGQGAYEQYF.

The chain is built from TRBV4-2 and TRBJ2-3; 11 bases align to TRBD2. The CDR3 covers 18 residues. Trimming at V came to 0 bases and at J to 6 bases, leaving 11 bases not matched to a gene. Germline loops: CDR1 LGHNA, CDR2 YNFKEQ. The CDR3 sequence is CASSQDLASGGPGDTQYF. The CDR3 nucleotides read TGTGCCAGCAGCCAAGATCTGGCTAGCGGGGGGCCAGGGGATACGCAGTATTTT.

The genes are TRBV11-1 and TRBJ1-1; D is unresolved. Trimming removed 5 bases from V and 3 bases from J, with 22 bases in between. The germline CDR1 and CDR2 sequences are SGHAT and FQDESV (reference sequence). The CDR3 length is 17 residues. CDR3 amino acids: CASSPKGRRWKDTEAFF. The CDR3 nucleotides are TGTGCCAGCAGCCCTAAAGGGAGGAGGTGGAAGGACACTGAAGCTTTCTTT.

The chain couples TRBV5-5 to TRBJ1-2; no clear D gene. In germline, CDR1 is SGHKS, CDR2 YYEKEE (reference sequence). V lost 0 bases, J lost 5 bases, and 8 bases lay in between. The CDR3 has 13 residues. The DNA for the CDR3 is TGTGCCAGCAGCTTGGCCGCGGGTTATGGCTACACCTTC. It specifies CASSLAAGYGYTF.

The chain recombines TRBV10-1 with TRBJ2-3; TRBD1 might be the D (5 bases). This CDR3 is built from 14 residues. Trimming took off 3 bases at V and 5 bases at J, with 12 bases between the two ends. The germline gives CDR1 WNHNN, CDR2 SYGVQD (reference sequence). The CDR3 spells CASSENNRGDTQYF. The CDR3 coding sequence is TGCGCCAGCAGTGAAAATAATAGGGGAGATACGCAGTATTTT.

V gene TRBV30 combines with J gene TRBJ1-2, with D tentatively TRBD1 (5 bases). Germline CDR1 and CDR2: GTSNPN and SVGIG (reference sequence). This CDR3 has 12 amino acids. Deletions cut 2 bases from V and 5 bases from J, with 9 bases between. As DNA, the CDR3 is TGTGCCTGGAGTCCCGGGGGGTATGGCTACACCTTC. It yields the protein CAWSPGGYGYTF.

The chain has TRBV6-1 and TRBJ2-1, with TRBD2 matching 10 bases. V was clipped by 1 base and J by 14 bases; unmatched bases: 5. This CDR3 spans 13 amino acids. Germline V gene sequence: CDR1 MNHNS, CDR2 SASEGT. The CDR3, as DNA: TGTGCCAGCAGTGAAGAGGGGAGCGGGGGGGAGTTCTTC. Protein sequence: CASSEEGSGGEFF.

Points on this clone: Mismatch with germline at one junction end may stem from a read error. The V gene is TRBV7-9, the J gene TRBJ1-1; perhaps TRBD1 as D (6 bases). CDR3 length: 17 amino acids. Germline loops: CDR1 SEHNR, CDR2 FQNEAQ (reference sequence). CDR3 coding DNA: TGTTCCAGCAGCACGAAAACAAAAGGGGGTCGGAACACTGAAGCTTTCTTT. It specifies CSSSTKTKGGRNTEAFF.

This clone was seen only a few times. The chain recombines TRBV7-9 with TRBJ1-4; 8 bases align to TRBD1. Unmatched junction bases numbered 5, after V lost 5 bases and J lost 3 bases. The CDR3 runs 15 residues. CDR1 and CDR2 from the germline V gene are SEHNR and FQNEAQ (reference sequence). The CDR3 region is CASSPGGRANEKLFF. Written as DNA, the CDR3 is TGTGCCAGCAGCCCAGGGGGCCGGGCTAATGAAAAACTGTTTTTT.

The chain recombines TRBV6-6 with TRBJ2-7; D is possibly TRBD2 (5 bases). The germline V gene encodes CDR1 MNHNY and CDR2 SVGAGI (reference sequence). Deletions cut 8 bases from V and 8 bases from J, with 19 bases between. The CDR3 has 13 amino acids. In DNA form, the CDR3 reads TGTGCCAGCCCTGAACTGACTATTAAAAAGCAGTACTTC. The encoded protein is CASPELTIKKQYF.

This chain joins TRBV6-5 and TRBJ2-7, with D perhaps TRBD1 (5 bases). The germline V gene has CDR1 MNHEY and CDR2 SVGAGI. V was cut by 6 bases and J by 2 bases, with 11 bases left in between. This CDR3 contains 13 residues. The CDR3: CASRRQSPYEQYF. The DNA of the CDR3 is TGTGCCAGCAGACGACAGAGTCCCTACGAGCAGTACTTC.

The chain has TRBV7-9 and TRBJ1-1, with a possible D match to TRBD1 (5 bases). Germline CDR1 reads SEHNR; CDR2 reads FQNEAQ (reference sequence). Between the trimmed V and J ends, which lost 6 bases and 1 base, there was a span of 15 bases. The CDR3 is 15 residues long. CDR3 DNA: TGTGCCAGCAGTCCAGGGACTCCTTCGAACACTGAAGCTTTCTTT. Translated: CASSPGTPSNTEAFF.

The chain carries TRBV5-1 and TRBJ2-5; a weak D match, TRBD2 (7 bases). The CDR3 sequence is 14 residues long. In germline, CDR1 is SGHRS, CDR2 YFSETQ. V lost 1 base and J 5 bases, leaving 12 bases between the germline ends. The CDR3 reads CASSLTGGPETQYF. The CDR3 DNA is TGCGCCAGCAGCTTGACCGGGGGGCCGGAGACCCAGTACTTC.

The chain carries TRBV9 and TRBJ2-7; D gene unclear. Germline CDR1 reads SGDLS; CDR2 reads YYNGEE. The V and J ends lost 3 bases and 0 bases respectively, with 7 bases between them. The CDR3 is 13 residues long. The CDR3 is CASSDSYSYEQYF. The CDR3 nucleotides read TGTGCCAGCAGCGACAGCTACTCCTACGAGCAGTACTTC.

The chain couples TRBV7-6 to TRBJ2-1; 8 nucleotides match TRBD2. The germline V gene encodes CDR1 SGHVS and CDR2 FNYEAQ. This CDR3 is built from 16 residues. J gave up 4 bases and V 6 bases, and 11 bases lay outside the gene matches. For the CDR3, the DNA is TGTGCCAGCAGTAGGTCTCCGGGAGGGCCGTACAATGAGCAGTTCTTC. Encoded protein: CASSRSPGGPYNEQFF.

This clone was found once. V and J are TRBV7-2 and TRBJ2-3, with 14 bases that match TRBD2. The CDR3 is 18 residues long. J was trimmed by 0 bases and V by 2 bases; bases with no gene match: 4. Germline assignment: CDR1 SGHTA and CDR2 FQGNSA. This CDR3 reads CASSLSRLAGGSTDTQYF. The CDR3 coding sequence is TGTGCCAGCAGCTTATCCCGACTAGCGGGGGGGAGCACAGATACGCAGTATTTT.

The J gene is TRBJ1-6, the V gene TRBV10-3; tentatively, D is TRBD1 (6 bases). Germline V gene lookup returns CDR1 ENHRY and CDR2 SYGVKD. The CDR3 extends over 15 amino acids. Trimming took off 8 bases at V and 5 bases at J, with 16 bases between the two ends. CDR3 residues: CAIRREPGDNSPLHF. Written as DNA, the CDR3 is TGTGCCATCCGCAGGGAACCAGGGGATAATTCACCCCTCCACTTT.

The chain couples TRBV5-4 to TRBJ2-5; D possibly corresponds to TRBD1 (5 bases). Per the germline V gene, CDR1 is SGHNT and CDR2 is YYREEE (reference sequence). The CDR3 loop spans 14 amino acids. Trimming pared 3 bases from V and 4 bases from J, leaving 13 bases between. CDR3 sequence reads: CASSWVGLGETQYF. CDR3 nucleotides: TGTGCCAGCAGCTGGGTGGGGCTAGGAGAGACCCAGTACTTC.

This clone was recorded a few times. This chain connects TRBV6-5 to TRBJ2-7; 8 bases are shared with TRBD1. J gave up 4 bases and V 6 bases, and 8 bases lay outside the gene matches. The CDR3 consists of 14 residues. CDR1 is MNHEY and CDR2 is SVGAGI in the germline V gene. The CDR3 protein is CASRIDRGVYEQYF. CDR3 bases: TGTGCCAGCAGAATTGACAGGGGAGTTTACGAGCAGTACTTC.

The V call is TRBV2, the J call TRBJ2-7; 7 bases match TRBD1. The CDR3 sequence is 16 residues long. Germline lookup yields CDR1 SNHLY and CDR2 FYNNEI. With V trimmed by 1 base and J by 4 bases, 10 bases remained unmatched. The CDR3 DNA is TGTGCCAGCAGTGAAGGTCCACAGGGGTTTGGGTACGAGCAGTACTTC. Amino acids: CASSEGPQGFGYEQYF.

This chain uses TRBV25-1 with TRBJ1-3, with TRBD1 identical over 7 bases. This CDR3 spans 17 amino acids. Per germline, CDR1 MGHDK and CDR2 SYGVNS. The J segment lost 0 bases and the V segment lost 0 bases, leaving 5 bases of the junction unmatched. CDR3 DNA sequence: TGTGCCAGCAGTGAATATGGGACAGCCAGCTCTGGAAACACCATATATTTT. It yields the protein CASSEYGTASSGNTIYF. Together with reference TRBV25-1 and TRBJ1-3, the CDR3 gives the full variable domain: EADIYQTPRYLVIGTGKKITLECSQTMGHDKMYWYQQDPGMELHLIHYSYGVNSTEKGDLSSESTVSRIRTEHFPLTLESARPSHTSQYLCASSEYGTASSGNTIYFGEGSWLTVV.

The CDR3 region is CASSTPGTGNGYTF. CDR3 sequence (DNA): TGTGCCAGTAGTACCCCCGGGACAGGGAATGGCTACACCTTC. The V call is TRBV19, the J call TRBJ1-2; 9 nucleotides line up with TRBD1. Germline trimming cut 4 bases from V and 6 bases from J; bases unmatched to any gene: 6. There are 14 residues in the CDR3. The germline gives CDR1 LNHDA, CDR2 SQIVND (reference sequence).

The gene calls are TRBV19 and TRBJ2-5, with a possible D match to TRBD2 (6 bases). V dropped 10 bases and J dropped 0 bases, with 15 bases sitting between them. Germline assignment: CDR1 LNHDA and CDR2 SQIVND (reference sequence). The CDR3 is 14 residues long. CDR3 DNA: TGTGCCACCGCGGGACGGGGATACCAAGAGACCCAGTACTTC. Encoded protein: CATAGRGYQETQYF.

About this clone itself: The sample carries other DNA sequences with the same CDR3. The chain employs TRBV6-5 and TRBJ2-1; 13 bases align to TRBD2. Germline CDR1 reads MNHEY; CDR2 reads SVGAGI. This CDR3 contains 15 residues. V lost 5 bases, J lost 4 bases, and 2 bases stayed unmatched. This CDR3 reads CASSVTSGGYNEQFF. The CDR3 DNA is TGTGCCAGCAGTGTGACTAGCGGGGGGTACAATGAGCAGTTCTTC.

The CDR3 nucleotides read TGTGCCAGCACCAAACCCCGGGGGGAAGAGACCCAGTACTTC. This encodes CASTKPRGEETQYF. The chain joins TRBV2 to TRBJ2-5; 7 bases match TRBD2. Germline V CDR1 and CDR2: SNHLY, FYNNEI. CDR3 length equals 14 residues. V lost 7 bases to trimming and J lost 3 bases; unmatched junction nucleotides: 8. The whole variable domain, filled in from reference TRBV2 and TRBJ2-5, reads EPEVTQTPSHQVTQMGQEVILRCVPISNHLYFYWYRQILGQKVEFLVSFYNNEISEKSEIFDDQFSVERPDGSNFTLKIRSTKLEDSAMYFCASTKPRGEETQYFGPGTRLLVL.

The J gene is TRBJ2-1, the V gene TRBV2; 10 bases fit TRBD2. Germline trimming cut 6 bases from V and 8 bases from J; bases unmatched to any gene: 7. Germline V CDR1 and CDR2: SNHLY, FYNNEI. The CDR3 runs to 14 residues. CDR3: CASRSGRAVDEQFF. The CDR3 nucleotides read TGTGCCAGCAGGAGCGGGAGGGCCGTGGATGAGCAGTTCTTC.

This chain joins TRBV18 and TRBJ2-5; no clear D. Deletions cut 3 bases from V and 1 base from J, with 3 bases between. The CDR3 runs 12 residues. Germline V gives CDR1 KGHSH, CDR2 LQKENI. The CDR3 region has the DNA TGTGCCAGCTCACCTATCCAAGAGACCCAGTACTTC. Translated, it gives CASSPIQETQYF.